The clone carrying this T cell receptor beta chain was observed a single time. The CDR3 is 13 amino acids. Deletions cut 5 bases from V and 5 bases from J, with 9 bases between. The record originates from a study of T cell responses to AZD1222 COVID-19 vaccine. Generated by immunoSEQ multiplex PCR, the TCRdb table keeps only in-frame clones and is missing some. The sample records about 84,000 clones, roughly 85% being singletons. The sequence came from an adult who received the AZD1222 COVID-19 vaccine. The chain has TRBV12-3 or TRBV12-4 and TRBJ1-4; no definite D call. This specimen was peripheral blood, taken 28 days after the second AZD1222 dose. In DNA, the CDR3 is TGTGCCAGCAGTCCACTGGAGAATGAAAAACTGTTTTTT. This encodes CASSPLENEKLFF.